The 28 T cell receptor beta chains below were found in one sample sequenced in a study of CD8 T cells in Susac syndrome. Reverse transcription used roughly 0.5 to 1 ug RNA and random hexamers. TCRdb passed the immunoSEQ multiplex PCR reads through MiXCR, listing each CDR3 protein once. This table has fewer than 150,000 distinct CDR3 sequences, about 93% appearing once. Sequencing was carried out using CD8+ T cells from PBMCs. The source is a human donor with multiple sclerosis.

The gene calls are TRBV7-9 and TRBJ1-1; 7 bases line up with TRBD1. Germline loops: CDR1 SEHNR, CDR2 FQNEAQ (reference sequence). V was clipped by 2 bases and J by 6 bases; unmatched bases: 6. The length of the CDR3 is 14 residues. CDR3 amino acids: CASSLLQGWSEAFF. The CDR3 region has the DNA TGTGCCAGCAGCTTATTACAGGGGTGGTCTGAAGCTTTCTTT.

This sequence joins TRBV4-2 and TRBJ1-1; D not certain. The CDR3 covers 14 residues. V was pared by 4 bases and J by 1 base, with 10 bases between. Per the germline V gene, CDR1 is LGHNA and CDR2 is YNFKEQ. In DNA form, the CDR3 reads TGTGCCAGCAGCCTAGTTATGGAGAACACTGAAGCTTTCTTT. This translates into CASSLVMENTEAFF.

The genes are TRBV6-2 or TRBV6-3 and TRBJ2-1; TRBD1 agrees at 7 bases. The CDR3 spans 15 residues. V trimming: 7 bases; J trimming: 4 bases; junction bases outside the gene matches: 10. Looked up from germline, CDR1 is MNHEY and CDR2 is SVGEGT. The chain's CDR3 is CASTSGQDLYNEQFF. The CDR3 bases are TGTGCCAGCACGTCTGGACAGGACCTTTACAATGAGCAGTTCTTC.

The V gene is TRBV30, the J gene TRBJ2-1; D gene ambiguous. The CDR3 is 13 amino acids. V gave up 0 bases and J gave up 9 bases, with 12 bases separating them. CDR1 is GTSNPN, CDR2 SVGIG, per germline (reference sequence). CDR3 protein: CAWSVVLWSEQFF. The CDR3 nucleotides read TGTGCCTGGAGTGTGGTGTTGTGGAGTGAGCAGTTCTTC.

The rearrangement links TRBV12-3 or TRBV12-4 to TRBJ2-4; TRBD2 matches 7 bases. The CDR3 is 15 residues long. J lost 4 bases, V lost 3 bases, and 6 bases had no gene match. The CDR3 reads CASSFPLARKNIQYF. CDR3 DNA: TGTGCCAGCAGTTTCCCACTAGCGAGGAAAAACATTCAGTACTTC.

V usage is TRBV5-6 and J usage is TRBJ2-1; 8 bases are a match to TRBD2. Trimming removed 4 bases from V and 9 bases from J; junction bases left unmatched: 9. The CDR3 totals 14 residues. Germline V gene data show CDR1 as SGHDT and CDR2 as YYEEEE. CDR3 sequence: CASSDVAGGSEQFF. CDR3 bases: TGTGCCAGCAGCGACGTGGCGGGAGGAAGTGAGCAGTTCTTC.

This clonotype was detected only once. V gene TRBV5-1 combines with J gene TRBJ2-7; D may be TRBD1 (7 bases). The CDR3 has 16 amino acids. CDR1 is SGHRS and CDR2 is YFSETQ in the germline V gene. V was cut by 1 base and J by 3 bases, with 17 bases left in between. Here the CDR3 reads CASSLMRDSTFYEQYF. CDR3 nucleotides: TGCGCCAGCAGCTTGATGCGGGACAGTACCTTCTACGAGCAGTACTTC. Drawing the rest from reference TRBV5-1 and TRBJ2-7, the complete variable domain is KAGVTQTPRYLIKTRGQQVTLSCSPISGHRSVSWYQQTPGQGLQFLFEYFSETQRNKGNFPGRFSGRQFSNSRSEMNVSTLELGDSALYLCASSLMRDSTFYEQYFGPGTRLTVT.

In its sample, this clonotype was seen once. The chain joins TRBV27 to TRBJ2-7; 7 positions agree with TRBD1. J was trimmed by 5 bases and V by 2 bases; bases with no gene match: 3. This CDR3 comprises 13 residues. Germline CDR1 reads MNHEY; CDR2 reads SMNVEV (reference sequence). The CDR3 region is CASSLLTGDEQYF. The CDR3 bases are TGTGCCAGCAGTTTACTTACAGGGGACGAGCAGTACTTC.

Written as DNA, the CDR3 is TGTGCCAGCAGCTCCACCGGGACGGTGAACTATGGCTACACCTTC. This gives the protein CASSSTGTVNYGYTF. The V and J genes are TRBV7-8 and TRBJ1-2; TRBD1 is a possible D gene (5 bases). Trimming removed 4 bases from V and 2 bases from J, with 14 bases in between. This CDR3 has 15 amino acids. The V gene's germline CDR1 is SGHVS and CDR2 FQNEAQ.

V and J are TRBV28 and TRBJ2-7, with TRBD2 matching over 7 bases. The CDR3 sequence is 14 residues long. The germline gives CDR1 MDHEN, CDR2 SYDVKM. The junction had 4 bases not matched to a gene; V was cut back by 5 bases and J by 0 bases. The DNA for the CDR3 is TGTGCCAGCAGTCCAACTAGCGTCTCCTACGAGCAGTACTTC. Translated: CASSPTSVSYEQYF.

The CDR3, as DNA: TGCAGCGTTGATCGGGGAGAAGCAGATACGCAGTATTTT. This codes for CSVDRGEADTQYF. The J gene is TRBJ2-3, the V gene TRBV29-1; possibly TRBD2 for D (5 bases). From germline, CDR1 is SQVTM and CDR2 ANQGSEA. The CDR3 has 13 amino acids. V lost 3 bases to trimming and J lost 4 bases, with 11 bases between them.

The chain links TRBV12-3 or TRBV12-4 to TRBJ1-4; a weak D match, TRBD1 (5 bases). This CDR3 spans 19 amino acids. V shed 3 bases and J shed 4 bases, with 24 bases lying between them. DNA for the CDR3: TGTGCCAGCAGTTTGGGACGCCCGGAGATGGGTCAGGGTAATGAAAAACTGTTTTTT. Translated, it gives CASSLGRPEMGQGNEKLFF.

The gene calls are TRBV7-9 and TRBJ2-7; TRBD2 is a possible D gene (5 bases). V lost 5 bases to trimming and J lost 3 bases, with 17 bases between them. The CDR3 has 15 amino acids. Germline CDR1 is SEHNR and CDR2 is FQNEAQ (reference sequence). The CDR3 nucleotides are TGTGCCAGCAGCCACCCCGCGGAGGCGGACTACGAGCAGTACTTC. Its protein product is CASSHPAEADYEQYF.

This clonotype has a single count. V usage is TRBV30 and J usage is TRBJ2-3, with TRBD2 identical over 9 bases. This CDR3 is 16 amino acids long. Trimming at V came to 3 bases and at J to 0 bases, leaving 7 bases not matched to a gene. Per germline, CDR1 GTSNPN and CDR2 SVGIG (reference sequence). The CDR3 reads CAWSIGLATSTDTQYF. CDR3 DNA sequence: TGTGCCTGGAGCATCGGACTAGCGACTAGCACAGATACGCAGTATTTT.

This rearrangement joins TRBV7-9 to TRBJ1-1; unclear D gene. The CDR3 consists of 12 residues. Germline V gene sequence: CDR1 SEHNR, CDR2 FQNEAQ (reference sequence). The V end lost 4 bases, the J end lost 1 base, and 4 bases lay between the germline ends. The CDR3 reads CASSWTNTEAFF. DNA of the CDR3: TGTGCCAGCAGCTGGACGAACACTGAAGCTTTCTTT.

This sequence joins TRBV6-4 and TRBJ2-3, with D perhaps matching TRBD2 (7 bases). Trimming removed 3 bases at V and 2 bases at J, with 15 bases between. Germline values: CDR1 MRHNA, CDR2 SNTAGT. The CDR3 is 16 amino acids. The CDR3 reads CASSEGGALNTDTQYF. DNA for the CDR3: TGTGCCAGCAGTGAAGGGGGGGCCCTCAACACAGATACGCAGTATTTT.

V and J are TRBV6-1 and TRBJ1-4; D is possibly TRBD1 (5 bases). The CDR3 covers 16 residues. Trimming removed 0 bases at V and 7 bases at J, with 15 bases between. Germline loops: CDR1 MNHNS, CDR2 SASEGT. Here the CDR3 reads CASSEALGRGGEKLFF. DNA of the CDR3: TGTGCCAGCAGTGAAGCGCTTGGGAGGGGAGGTGAAAAACTGTTTTTT.

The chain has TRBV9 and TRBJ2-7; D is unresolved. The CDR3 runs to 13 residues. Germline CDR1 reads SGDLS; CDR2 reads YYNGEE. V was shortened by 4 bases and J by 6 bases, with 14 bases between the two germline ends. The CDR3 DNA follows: TGTGCCAGCAGCCCTCCTCAGGCAATCGAGCAGTACTTC. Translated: CASSPPQAIEQYF.

In nucleotides, the CDR3 is TGTGCCAGCACCGACTCGACTGCCTGGGAGACCCAGTACTTC. Protein product: CASTDSTAWETQYF. J is TRBJ2-5 and V is TRBV6-5; D gene unclear. Trimming cost V 7 bases and J 5 bases, with 17 bases left between them. CDR1 MNHEY and CDR2 SVGAGI come from the germline V gene. This CDR3 is built from 14 residues.

CDR3 in amino acids: CASSGQYPYEQYF. The CDR3 bases are TGTGCCAGCAGTGGACAGTATCCCTACGAGCAGTACTTC. The chain employs TRBV28 and TRBJ2-7; a weak D match, TRBD1 (6 bases). Per the germline V gene, CDR1 is MDHEN and CDR2 is SYDVKM. V shed 5 bases and J shed 2 bases, with 10 bases lying between them. This CDR3 is 13 amino acids long.

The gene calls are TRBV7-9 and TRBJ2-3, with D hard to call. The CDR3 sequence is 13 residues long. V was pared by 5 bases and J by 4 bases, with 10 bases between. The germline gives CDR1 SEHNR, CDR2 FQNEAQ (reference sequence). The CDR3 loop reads CASSLPFPDTQYF. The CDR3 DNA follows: TGTGCCAGCAGCCTACCCTTCCCAGATACGCAGTATTTT.

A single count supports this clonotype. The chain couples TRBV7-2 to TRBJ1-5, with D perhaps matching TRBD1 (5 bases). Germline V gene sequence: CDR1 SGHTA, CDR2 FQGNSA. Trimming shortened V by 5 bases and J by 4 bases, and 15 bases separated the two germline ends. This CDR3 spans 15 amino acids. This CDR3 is CASSPWGEGNQPQHF. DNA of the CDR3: TGTGCCAGCAGCCCATGGGGGGAGGGGAATCAGCCCCAGCATTTT.

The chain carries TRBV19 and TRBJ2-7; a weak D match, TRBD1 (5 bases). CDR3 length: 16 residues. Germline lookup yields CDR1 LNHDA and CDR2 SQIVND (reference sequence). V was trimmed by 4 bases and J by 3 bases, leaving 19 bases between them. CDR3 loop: CASSTPPGSGNYEQYF. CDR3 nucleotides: TGTGCCAGTAGTACCCCCCCAGGGTCCGGTAACTACGAGCAGTACTTC.

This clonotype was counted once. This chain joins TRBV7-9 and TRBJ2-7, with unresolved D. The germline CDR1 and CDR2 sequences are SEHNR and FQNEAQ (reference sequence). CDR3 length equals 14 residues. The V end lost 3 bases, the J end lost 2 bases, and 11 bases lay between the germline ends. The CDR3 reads CASSFPENPYEQYF. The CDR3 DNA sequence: TGTGCCAGCAGCTTTCCCGAAAATCCCTACGAGCAGTACTTC.

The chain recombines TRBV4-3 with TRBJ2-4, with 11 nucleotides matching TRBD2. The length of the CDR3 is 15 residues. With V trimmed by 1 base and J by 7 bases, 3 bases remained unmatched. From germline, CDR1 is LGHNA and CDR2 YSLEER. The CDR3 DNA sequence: TGCGCCAGCAGCCAAGTAACTAGCGGGAGCAACATTCAGTACTTC. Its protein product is CASSQVTSGSNIQYF.

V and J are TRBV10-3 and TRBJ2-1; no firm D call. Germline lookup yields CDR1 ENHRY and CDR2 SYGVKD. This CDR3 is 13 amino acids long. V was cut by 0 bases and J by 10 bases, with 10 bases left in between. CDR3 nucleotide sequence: TGTGCCATCAGTGAGTCCAGTGGAGTCGAGCAGTTCTTC. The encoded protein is CAISESSGVEQFF.

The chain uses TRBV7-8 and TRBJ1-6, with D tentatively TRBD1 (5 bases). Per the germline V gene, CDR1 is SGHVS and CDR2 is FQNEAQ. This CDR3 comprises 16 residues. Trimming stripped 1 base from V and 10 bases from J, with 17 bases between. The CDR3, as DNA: TGTGCCAGCAGCTTAGAAGCCGGAGGGACGAGATCACCCCTCCACTTT. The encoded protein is CASSLEAGGTRSPLHF.

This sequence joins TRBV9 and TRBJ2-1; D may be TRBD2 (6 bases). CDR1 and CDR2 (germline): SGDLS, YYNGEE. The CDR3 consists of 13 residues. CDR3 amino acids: CASGESTYNEQFF. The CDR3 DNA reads TGTGCTTCGGGAGAGAGCACATACAATGAGCAGTTCTTC.